This T cell receptor beta chain comes out of a study of cytomegalovirus exposure and HLA in healthy donors. In this sample, this clone turned up a few times. Trimming took off 0 bases at V and 9 bases at J, with 18 bases between the two ends. Germline V lookup: CDR1 SGHAT, CDR2 FQNNGV. This CDR3 region has 16 residues. The PCR was carried out with 60 Vbeta primers and 13 Jbeta primers. Sequencing used immunoSEQ multiplex PCR; TCRdb keeps in-frame clones, though not all of them. The sample records some 99,000 clones, roughly 71% being singletons. The sample comprised PBMCs. This clonotype originated in a woman between 70 and 85 years old in good health and CMV-seropositive. This chain uses TRBV11-2 with TRBJ2-1; a weak D match, TRBD2 (7 bases). CDR3 sequence reads: CASSLELGGAVGEQFF. The CDR3 DNA sequence: TGTGCCAGCAGCTTAGAATTGGGGGGGGCCGTGGGTGAGCAGTTCTTC.